The 23 T cell receptor beta chains below come from one sample, sequenced in a study of shared clonotypes between healthy human individuals. Libraries were prepared by immunoSEQ multiplex PCR; TCRdb keeps only in-frame clonotypes and omits some of them. The sample yields approximately 500,000 clones, 70% to 85% seen once. The source material was PBMCs. These receptor sequences come from a middle-aged woman in good health. Some clones in this sample may be carry-over from other donors' samples.

The chain recombines TRBV7-3 with TRBJ2-7, with TRBD2 matching 11 bases. V was clipped by 4 bases and J by 7 bases; unmatched bases: 9. The CDR3 consists of 15 residues. Germline lookup yields CDR1 SGHTA and CDR2 FQGTGA. The CDR3 here is CASSSLLAGAWEQYF. The CDR3 nucleotides read TGTGCCAGCAGCTCACTACTAGCGGGAGCTTGGGAGCAGTACTTC.

The genes are TRBV7-6 and TRBJ1-4; TRBD1 agrees at 7 bases. CDR3 size: 16 residues. Germline values: CDR1 SGHVS, CDR2 FNYEAQ. The V gene end was trimmed by 5 bases and the J gene end by 8 bases; junction bases not matched to a gene: 14. CDR3 in amino acids: CASSLDRVGVGEKLFF. CDR3 nucleotide sequence: TGTGCCAGCAGCCTTGACAGGGTTGGGGTTGGAGAAAAACTGTTTTTT.

The rearrangement links TRBV19 to TRBJ1-3; no firm D call. The germline V gene encodes CDR1 LNHDA and CDR2 SQIVND (reference sequence). Trimming pared 3 bases from V and 3 bases from J, leaving 9 bases between. The CDR3 spans 14 residues. CDR3 DNA: TGTGCCAGTAGTATTCAAGGGATTGGAAACACCATATATTTT. This encodes CASSIQGIGNTIYF.

V usage is TRBV19 and J usage is TRBJ2-1; 13 bases are a match to TRBD2. Losses at the gene ends were 5 bases for V and 8 bases for J; bases not matched to a gene: 9. This CDR3 spans 16 amino acids. Germline CDR1 LNHDA, CDR2 SQIVND (reference sequence). The CDR3 DNA reads TGTGCCAGTAGTTCGCGGACTAGCGGGAGATTCGATGAGCAGTTCTTC. Its protein is CASSSRTSGRFDEQFF.

About this clone itself: The sample holds other DNA sequences that translate to the same CDR3. The rearrangement links TRBV7-9 to TRBJ1-4; D perhaps matches TRBD1 (5 bases). The CDR3 length is 15 residues. The V end was cut by 1 base, the J end by 6 bases, with 12 bases between. Germline V gives CDR1 SEHNR, CDR2 FQNEAQ (reference sequence). In nucleotides, the CDR3 is TGTGCCAGCAGCTTAGTCGGGCAGGGCGATGAAAAACTGTTTTTT. Translating gives CASSLVGQGDEKLFF.

In the case of this clone: Other DNA sequences from this sample encode an identical CDR3 as well. This chain uses TRBV7-3 with TRBJ2-7; the D gene is possibly TRBD2 (7 bases). The CDR3 length is 13 residues. The V and J ends lost 5 bases and 8 bases respectively, with 16 bases between them. From germline, CDR1 is SGHTA and CDR2 FQGTGA. CDR3 in DNA: TGTGCCAGCAGCCAAGGGGGGGCTACGAAGCAGTACTTC. This codes for CASSQGGATKQYF.

This clone was observed a few times. The V and J genes are TRBV7-9 and TRBJ2-3; maybe TRBD1 (6 bases). The CDR3 is 18 amino acids. Germline V gene lookup returns CDR1 SEHNR and CDR2 FQNEAQ (reference sequence). V was cut by 1 base and J by 1 base, with 18 bases left in between. Here the CDR3 DNA reads TGTGCCAGCAGCTTAGGGATCCAGGGGCGATCGGGCACAGATACGCAGTATTTT. Translating it yields CASSLGIQGRSGTDTQYF.

This chain uses TRBV7-6 with TRBJ1-3; D is unclear. This CDR3 has 14 amino acids. V lost 2 bases and J 0 bases, leaving 5 bases between the germline ends. The germline V gene encodes CDR1 SGHVS and CDR2 FNYEAQ. The CDR3 DNA is TGTGCCAGCAGCTTATCATTCTCTGGAAACACCATATATTTT. It yields the protein CASSLSFSGNTIYF.

The chain has TRBV6-5 and TRBJ2-1; D remains ambiguous. The CDR3 contains 15 residues. Germline CDR1 reads MNHEY; CDR2 reads SVGAGI. Trimming removed 5 bases from V and 0 bases from J, with 11 bases in between. The CDR3 is CASSVSGFSYNEQFF. CDR3 bases: TGTGCCAGCAGTGTGTCCGGGTTCTCCTACAATGAGCAGTTCTTC.

To note about this clone: A much larger clone differs by one base, so this may be a read error. The same CDR3 is also encoded by other DNA sequences in this sample. The chain recombines TRBV4-2 with TRBJ1-5; TRBD1 aligns across 9 bases. V was pared by 0 bases and J by 4 bases, with 1 base of the junction left unmatched. The CDR3 sequence is 15 residues long. Germline CDR1 LGHNA, CDR2 YNFKEQ. The CDR3 region has the DNA TGTGCCAGCAGCCAAGACGGGACAGGGAATCAGCCCCAGCATTTT. Amino acid sequence: CASSQDGTGNQPQHF.

The CDR3 DNA is TGTGCCACCAGCAGAGATCAAAAGAACACCGGGGAGCTGTTTTTT. This gives the protein CATSRDQKNTGELFF. This chain links TRBV15 with TRBJ2-2; the D is unclear. The CDR3 spans 15 residues. The V end lost 0 bases, the J end lost 1 base, and 6 bases lay between the germline ends. Germline values: CDR1 LNHNV, CDR2 YYDKDF (reference sequence).

J is TRBJ2-2 and V is TRBV28; D unresolved. The CDR3 is 12 amino acids. Trimming left V 5 bases short and J 6 bases short, with 7 bases between. Germline CDR1 MDHEN, CDR2 SYDVKM. CDR3 in amino acids: CASSTSSGELFF. CDR3 DNA sequence: TGTGCCAGCAGTACTTCTTCCGGGGAGCTGTTTTTT. Drawing the rest from reference TRBV28 and TRBJ2-2, the complete variable domain is DVKVTQSSRYLVKRTGEKVFLECVQDMDHENMFWYRQDPGLGLRLIYFSYDVKMKEKGDIPEGYSVSREKKERFSLILESASTNQTSMYLCASSTSSGELFFGEGSRLTVL.

The chain has TRBV28 and TRBJ2-5; 8 bases are shared with TRBD2. J lost 4 bases, V lost 2 bases, and 0 bases had no gene match. The CDR3 consists of 13 residues. Germline V gives CDR1 MDHEN, CDR2 SYDVKM. The DNA of the CDR3 is TGTGCCAGCAGTTTACTAGCGGGAGAGACCCAGTACTTC. Translating it yields CASSLLAGETQYF. Full variable domain (outside the CDR3, taken from reference TRBV28 and TRBJ2-5): DVKVTQSSRYLVKRTGEKVFLECVQDMDHENMFWYRQDPGLGLRLIYFSYDVKMKEKGDIPEGYSVSREKKERFSLILESASTNQTSMYLCASSLLAGETQYFGPGTRLLVL.

The sample holds many counts of this clone. CDR3 DNA sequence: TGTGCCAGCAGTCGCCAGACAGGGTTTAATGAAAAACTGTTTTTT. This translates into CASSRQTGFNEKLFF. J is TRBJ1-4 and V is TRBV27, with 7 bases fitting TRBD1. The trim removed 5 bases at V and 4 bases at J, leaving 7 bases unmatched. Germline V CDR1 and CDR2: MNHEY, SMNVEV (reference sequence). The CDR3 has 15 amino acids.

The V call is TRBV5-1, the J call TRBJ2-7; TRBD2 agrees at 13 bases. From germline, CDR1 is SGHRS and CDR2 YFSETQ. The V and J ends lost 3 bases and 0 bases, in that order; junction bases with no gene match: 0. The CDR3 spans 15 residues. CDR3 residues: CASSWTSGSSYEQYF. For the CDR3, the DNA is TGCGCCAGCAGCTGGACTAGCGGGAGCTCCTACGAGCAGTACTTC. The variable domain in full, completed from reference TRBV5-1 and TRBJ2-7, reads KAGVTQTPRYLIKTRGQQVTLSCSPISGHRSVSWYQQTPGQGLQFLFEYFSETQRNKGNFPGRFSGRQFSNSRSEMNVSTLELGDSALYLCASSWTSGSSYEQYFGPGTRLTVT.

The chain joins TRBV28 to TRBJ2-7; the D gene is possibly TRBD2 (6 bases). The germline CDR1 and CDR2 sequences are MDHEN and SYDVKM. CDR3 length: 11 residues. V lost 7 bases and J 7 bases, leaving 11 bases between the germline ends. CDR3: CASTGVGEQYF. The CDR3 DNA follows: TGTGCCAGCACGGGGGTTGGGGAGCAGTACTTC.

This chain uses TRBV5-4 with TRBJ1-1, with a tentative D call TRBD1 (6 bases). This CDR3 contains 15 residues. V was clipped by 6 bases and J by 1 base, with 16 bases between them. Germline CDR1 SGHNT, CDR2 YYREEE (reference sequence). CDR3 nucleotide sequence: TGTGCCAGCAAGGAATACGGGACATCGAACACTGAAGCTTTCTTT. Translated: CASKEYGTSNTEAFF.

The chain combines TRBV28 with TRBJ1-5, with D unresolved. The CDR3 covers 14 residues. Trimming took off 5 bases at V and 6 bases at J, with 14 bases between the two ends. Germline CDR1 reads MDHEN; CDR2 reads SYDVKM. The CDR3 nucleotides are TGTGCCAGCAGTCTACACCGGGCCGCTCAGCCCCAGCATTTT. Protein product: CASSLHRAAQPQHF.

This chain uses TRBV6-1 with TRBJ2-5; D perhaps matches TRBD1 (5 bases). V gave up 1 base and J gave up 6 bases, with 12 bases separating them. Germline-derived CDR1 and CDR2 are MNHNS and SASEGT. CDR3 length: 14 amino acids. CDR3 protein: CASSEGWQGKTQYF. The CDR3 DNA reads as TGTGCCAGCAGTGAAGGATGGCAGGGAAAGACCCAGTACTTC.

This clone was counted a single time. The chain combines TRBV7-9 with TRBJ2-7; 7 bases align to TRBD1. CDR1 SEHNR and CDR2 FQNEAQ come from the germline V gene (reference sequence). V gave up 1 base and J gave up 2 bases; unmatched junction bases: 8. The CDR3 is made up of 16 amino acids. CDR3 DNA sequence: TGTGCCAGCAGCTTAGGAGGGACAGAGAGGCCCTACGAGCAGTACTTC. It codes for CASSLGGTERPYEQYF.

The J gene is TRBJ1-3, the V gene TRBV7-3; D is unclear. Germline V CDR1 and CDR2: SGHTA, FQGTGA. CDR3 length: 13 residues. V was trimmed by 5 bases and J by 1 base, leaving 6 bases between them. The CDR3 sequence: CASSPSSGNTIYF. The DNA for the CDR3 is TGTGCCAGCAGCCCCTCTTCTGGAAACACCATATATTTT.

The chain carries TRBV5-6 and TRBJ2-5, with TRBD2 matching 8 bases. Trimming at V came to 3 bases and at J to 2 bases, leaving 3 bases not matched to a gene. The CDR3 covers 14 residues. Germline CDR1 reads SGHDT; CDR2 reads YYEEEE. CDR3 sequence reads: CASSSSGGQETQYF. The CDR3 nucleotides are TGTGCCAGCAGCTCAAGCGGGGGACAAGAGACCCAGTACTTC.

The V call is TRBV18, the J call TRBJ2-2, with D possibly matching TRBD2 (5 bases). Trimming shortened V by 3 bases and J by 6 bases, and 11 bases separated the two germline ends. The CDR3 is 14 residues long. Germline-derived CDR1 and CDR2 are KGHSH and LQKENI. The CDR3 nucleotides read TGTGCCAGCTCACCCTCAGAGGAGGCCGGGGAGCTGTTTTTT. Residues: CASSPSEEAGELFF.